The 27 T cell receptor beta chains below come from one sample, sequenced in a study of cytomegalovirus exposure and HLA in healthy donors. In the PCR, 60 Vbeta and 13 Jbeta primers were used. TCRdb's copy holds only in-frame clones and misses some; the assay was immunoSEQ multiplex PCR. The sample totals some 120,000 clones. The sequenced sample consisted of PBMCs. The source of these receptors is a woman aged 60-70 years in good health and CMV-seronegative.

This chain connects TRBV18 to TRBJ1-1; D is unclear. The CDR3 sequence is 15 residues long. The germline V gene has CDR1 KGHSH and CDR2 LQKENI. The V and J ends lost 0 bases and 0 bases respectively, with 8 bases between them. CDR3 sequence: CASSPPAGLNTEAFF. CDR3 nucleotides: TGTGCCAGCTCACCACCCGCAGGATTGAACACTGAAGCTTTCTTT. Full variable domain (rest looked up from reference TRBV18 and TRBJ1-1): NAGVMQNPRHLVRRRGQEARLRCSPMKGHSHVYWYRQLPEEGLKFMVYLQKENIIDESGMPKERFSAEFPKEGPSILRIQQVVRGDSAAYFCASSPPAGLNTEAFFGQGTRLTVV.

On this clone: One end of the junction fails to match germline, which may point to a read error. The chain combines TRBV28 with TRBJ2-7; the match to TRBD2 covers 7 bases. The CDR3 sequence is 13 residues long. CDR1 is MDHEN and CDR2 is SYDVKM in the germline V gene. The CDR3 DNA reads TGTGCCAGCAGTTTATCGTGGGAGGGCCGGCAGTATTTC. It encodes CASSLSWEGRQYF.

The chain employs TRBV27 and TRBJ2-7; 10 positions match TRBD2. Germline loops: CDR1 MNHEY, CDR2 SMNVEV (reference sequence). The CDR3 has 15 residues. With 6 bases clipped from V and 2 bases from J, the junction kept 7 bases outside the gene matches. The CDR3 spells CASRRAGTSAYEQYF. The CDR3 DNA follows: TGTGCCAGCAGGCGGGCCGGGACTAGCGCCTACGAGCAGTACTTC.

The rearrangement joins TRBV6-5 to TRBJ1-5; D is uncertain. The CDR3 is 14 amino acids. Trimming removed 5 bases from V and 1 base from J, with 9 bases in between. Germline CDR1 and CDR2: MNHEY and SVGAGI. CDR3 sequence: CASSNSMSNQPQHF. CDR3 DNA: TGTGCCAGCAGTAACAGCATGAGCAATCAGCCCCAGCATTTT.

The chain's CDR3 is CASSQTGAGGNTIYF. DNA of the CDR3: TGTGCCAGCAGCCAGACAGGGGCTGGCGGAAACACCATATATTTT. The genes are TRBV4-2 and TRBJ1-3; 8 bases fit TRBD1. J was trimmed by 4 bases and V by 3 bases; bases with no gene match: 5. The CDR3 totals 15 residues. Germline V gene data show CDR1 as LGHNA and CDR2 as YNFKEQ.

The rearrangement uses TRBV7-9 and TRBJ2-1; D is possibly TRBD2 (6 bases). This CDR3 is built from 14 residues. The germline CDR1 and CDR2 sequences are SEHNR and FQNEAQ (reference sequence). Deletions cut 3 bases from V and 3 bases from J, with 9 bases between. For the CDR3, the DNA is TGTGCCAGCAGCTTGGCGGAGGGCTACAATGAGCAGTTCTTC. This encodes CASSLAEGYNEQFF.

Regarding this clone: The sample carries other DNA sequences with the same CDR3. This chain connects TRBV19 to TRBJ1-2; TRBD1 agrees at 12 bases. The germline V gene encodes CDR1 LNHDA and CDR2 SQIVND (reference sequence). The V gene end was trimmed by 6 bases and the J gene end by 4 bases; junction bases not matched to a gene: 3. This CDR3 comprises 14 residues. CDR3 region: CASRRDRGLYGYTF. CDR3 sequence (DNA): TGTGCCAGTAGACGGGACAGGGGGCTCTATGGCTACACCTTC.

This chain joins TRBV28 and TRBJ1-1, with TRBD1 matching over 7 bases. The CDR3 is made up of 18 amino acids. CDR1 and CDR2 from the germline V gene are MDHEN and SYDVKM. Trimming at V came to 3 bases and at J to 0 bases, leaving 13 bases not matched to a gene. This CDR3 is CASSLVGGRGGVNTEAFF. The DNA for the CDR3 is TGTGCCAGCAGTTTGGTAGGGGGCAGAGGTGGAGTGAACACTGAAGCTTTCTTT. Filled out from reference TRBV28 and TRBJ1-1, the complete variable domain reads DVKVTQSSRYLVKRTGEKVFLECVQDMDHENMFWYRQDPGLGLRLIYFSYDVKMKEKGDIPEGYSVSREKKERFSLILESASTNQTSMYLCASSLVGGRGGVNTEAFFGQGTRLTVV.

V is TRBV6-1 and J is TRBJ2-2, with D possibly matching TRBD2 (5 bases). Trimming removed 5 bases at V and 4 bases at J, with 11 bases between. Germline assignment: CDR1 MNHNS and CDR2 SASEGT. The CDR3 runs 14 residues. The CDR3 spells CASSSGLSTGELFF. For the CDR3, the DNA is TGTGCCAGCAGTTCCGGACTTAGCACCGGGGAGCTGTTTTTT.

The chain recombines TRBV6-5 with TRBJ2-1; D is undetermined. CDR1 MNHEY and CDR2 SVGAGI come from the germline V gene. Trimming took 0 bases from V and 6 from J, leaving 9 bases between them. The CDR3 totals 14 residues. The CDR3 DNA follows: TGTGCCAGCAGTTACTCGATGTCAGGCAATGAGCAGTTCTTC. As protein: CASSYSMSGNEQFF.

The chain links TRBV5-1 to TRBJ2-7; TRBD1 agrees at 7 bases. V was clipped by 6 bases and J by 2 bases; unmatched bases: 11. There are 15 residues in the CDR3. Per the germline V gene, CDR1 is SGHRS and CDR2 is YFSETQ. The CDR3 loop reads CASTKDGTAAYEQYF. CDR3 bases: TGCGCCAGCACCAAGGACGGGACAGCCGCCTACGAGCAGTACTTC.

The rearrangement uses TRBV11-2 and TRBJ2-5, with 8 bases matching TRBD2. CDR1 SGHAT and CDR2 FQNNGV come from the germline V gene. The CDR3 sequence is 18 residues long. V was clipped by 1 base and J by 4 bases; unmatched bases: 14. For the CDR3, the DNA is TGTGCCAGCAGCTTAGTTTCCCTTAGCGGGGCCGCCTTAGAGACCCAGTACTTC. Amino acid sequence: CASSLVSLSGAALETQYF.

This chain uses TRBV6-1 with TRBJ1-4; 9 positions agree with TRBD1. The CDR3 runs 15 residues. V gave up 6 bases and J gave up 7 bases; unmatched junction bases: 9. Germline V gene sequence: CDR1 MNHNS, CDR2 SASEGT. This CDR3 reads CASRAQGAGSEKLFF. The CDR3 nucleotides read TGTGCCAGCAGGGCACAGGGGGCTGGGAGTGAAAAACTGTTTTTT.

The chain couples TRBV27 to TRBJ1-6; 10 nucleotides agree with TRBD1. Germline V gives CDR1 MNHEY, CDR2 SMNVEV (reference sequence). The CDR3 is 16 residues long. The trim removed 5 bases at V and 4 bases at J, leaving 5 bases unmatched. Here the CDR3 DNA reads TGTGCCAGCAGTACCCGGACAGGGGGATATAATTCACCCCTCCACTTT. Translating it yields CASSTRTGGYNSPLHF.

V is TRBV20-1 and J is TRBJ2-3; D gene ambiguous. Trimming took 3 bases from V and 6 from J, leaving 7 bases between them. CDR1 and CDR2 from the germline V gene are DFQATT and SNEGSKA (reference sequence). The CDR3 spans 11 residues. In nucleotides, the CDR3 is TGCAGTGCTAGTATAATGGATACGCAGTATTTT. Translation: CSASIMDTQYF.

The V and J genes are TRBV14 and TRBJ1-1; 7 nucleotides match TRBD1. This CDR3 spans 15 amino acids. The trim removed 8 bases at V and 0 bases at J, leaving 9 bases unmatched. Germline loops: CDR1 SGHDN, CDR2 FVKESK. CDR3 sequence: CASLDRDGMNTEAFF. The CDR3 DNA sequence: TGTGCCAGCCTAGACAGGGACGGGATGAACACTGAAGCTTTCTTT.

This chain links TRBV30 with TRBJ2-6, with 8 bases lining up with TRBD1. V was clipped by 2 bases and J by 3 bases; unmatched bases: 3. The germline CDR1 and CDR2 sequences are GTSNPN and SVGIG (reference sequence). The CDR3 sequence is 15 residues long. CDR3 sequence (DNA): TGTGCCTGGAGTCAGGGGGCGCGTGGGGCCAACGTCCTGACTTTC. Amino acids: CAWSQGARGANVLTF.

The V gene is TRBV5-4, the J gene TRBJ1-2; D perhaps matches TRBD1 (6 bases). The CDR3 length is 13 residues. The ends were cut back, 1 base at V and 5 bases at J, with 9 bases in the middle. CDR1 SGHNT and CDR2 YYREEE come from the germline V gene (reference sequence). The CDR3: CASSLQGQYGYTF. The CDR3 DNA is TGTGCCAGCAGCTTGCAAGGACAGTATGGCTACACCTTC.

CDR3 sequence reads: CASSLSGTRKNTYEQYF. CDR3 bases: TGTGCCAGCAGCTTGTCCGGGACAAGGAAGAATACCTACGAGCAGTACTTC. V gene TRBV7-2 combines with J gene TRBJ2-7, with D possibly TRBD1 on 6 matching bases. V was cut by 3 bases and J by 2 bases, with 20 bases left in between. This CDR3 region has 17 residues. Per germline, CDR1 SGHTA and CDR2 FQGNSA. Full variable domain (missing parts from reference TRBV7-2 and TRBJ2-7): GAGVSQSPSNKVTEKGKDVELRCDPISGHTALYWYRQSLGQGLEFLIYFQGNSAPDKSGLPSDRFSAERTGGSVSTLTIQRTQQEDSAVYLCASSLSGTRKNTYEQYFGPGTRLTVT.

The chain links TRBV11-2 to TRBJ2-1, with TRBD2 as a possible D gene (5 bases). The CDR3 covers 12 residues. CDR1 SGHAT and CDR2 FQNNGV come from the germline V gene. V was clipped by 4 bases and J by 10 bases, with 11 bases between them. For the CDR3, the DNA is TGTGCCAGCAGCTCTGGAGGTAGCGAGCAGTTCTTC. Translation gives CASSSGGSEQFF.

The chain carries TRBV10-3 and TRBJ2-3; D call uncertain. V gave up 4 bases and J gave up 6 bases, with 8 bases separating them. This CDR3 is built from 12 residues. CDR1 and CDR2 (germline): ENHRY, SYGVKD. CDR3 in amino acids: CAISGVSDTQYF. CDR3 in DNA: TGTGCCATCAGTGGAGTTTCCGATACGCAGTATTTT.

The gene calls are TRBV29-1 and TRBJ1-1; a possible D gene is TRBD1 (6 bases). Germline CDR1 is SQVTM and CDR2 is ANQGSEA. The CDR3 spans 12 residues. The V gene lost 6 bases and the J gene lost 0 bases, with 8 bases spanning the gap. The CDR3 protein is CSVDRLNTEAFF. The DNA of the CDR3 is TGCAGCGTCGACAGGTTGAACACTGAAGCTTTCTTT.

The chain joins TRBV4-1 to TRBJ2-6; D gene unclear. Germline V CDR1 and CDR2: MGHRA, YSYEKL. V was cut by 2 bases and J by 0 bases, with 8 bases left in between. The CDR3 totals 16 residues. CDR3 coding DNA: TGCGCCAGCAGCCAAATTGTATTCTCTGGGGCCAACGTCCTGACTTTC. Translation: CASSQIVFSGANVLTF.

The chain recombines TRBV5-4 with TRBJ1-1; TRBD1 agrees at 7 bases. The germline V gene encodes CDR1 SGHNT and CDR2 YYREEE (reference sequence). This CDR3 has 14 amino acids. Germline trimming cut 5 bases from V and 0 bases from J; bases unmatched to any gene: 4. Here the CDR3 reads CASRETGMNTEAFF. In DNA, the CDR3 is TGTGCCAGCAGGGAGACAGGGATGAACACTGAAGCTTTCTTT.

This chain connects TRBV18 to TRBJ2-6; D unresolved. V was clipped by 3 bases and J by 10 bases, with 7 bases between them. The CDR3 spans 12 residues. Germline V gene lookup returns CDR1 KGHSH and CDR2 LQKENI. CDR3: CASSPAENVLTF. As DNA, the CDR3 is TGTGCCAGCTCACCGGCCGAAAACGTCCTGACTTTC. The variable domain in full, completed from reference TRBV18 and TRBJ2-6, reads NAGVMQNPRHLVRRRGQEARLRCSPMKGHSHVYWYRQLPEEGLKFMVYLQKENIIDESGMPKERFSAEFPKEGPSILRIQQVVRGDSAAYFCASSPAENVLTFGAGSRLTVL.

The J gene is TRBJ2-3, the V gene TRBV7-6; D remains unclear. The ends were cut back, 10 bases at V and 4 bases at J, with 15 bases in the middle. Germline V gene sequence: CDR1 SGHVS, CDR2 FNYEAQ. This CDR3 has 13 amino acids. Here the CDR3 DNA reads TGTGCCACCTCATTCCGCGGAGCAGATACGCAGTATTTT. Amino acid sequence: CATSFRGADTQYF.

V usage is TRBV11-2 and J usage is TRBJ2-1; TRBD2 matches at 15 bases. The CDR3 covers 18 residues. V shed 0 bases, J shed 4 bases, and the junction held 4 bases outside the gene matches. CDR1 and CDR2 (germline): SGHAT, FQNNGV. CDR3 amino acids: CASSLEGLAGGNYNEQFF. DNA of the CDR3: TGTGCCAGCAGCTTAGAGGGACTAGCGGGAGGTAATTACAATGAGCAGTTCTTC.